This T cell receptor (beta chain) was retrieved from a study of cytomegalovirus exposure and HLA in healthy donors. Study results and caveats: What a later analysis showed was that several of the most significant clusters appeared linked to common viral pathogens.

Unrecorded immune exposure was likely among donors, who were nominally healthy when sampled. The study ran its PCR with 60 Vbeta and 13 Jbeta primers. Profiled with immunoSEQ multiplex PCR; TCRdb holds only in-frame clones, not every one. The profile covers about 180,000 clones, with around 80% appearing a single time and 5.5% to 7.5% taken by the ten largest. The V gene end was trimmed by 4 bases and the J gene end by 5 bases; junction bases not matched to a gene: 12. This CDR3 region has 16 residues. Germline lookup yields CDR1 SNHLY and CDR2 FYNNEI. This clone was detected once. The antigen is not known.

Sequenced input: PBMCs. The gene calls are TRBV2 and TRBJ2-5, with 8 bases that match TRBD2. The TCR was taken from a man aged 25 to 45 in good health and CMV-seropositive. CDR3 amino acids: CASSVRGRGGRETQYF. The CDR3 bases are TGTGCCAGCAGTGTACGAGGTCGGGGGGGCCGTGAGACCCAGTACTTC. The whole variable domain, filled in from reference TRBV2 and TRBJ2-5, reads EPEVTQTPSHQVTQMGQEVILRCVPISNHLYFYWYRQILGQKVEFLVSFYNNEISEKSEIFDDQFSVERPDGSNFTLKIRSTKLEDSAMYFCASSVRGRGGRETQYFGPGTRLLVL.